Below, one T cell receptor (beta chain) is given with its context. What it recognizes is unknown. TCRdb's table, derived via immunoSEQ multiplex PCR, lists solely in-frame clones and lacks some. The table shows about 12,000 clones, with roughly nine tenths occurring only once. These data are taken from a study of T cell clonotyping in hematopoietic cell transplantation. Findings and caveats of the study: At the given depth, recipient repertoires were over 95% de novo clonotypes. Pathologically expanded recipient clonotypes increased progressively from day 30 to day 180 as diversity fell.

This CDR3 has 13 residues. Germline CDR1 and CDR2: ENHRY and SYGVKD. V dropped 0 bases and J dropped 2 bases, with 5 bases sitting between them. The sample comprised peripheral blood mononuclear cells. The origin of this receptor is a human donor who either received an allogeneic hematopoietic cell transplant for a myeloid malignancy or was a related donor (not recorded which). Some clones in this sample may be carry-over from other donors' samples. The J gene is TRBJ2-7, the V gene TRBV10-3; no reliable D call. CDR3 loop: CAISESPPYEQYF. The CDR3 region has the DNA TGTGCCATCAGTGAGTCTCCCCCCTACGAGCAGTACTTC.